What follows is one T cell receptor (beta chain) and its context. This CDR3 contains 15 residues. The V gene's germline CDR1 is KGHSH and CDR2 LQKENI. The V end was cut by 6 bases, the J end by 3 bases, with 17 bases between. This specimen comes from a study of T cells in tuberculosis. Specified time point: new active TB diagnosis, blood taken before or within 7 days of starting treatment. The table came from immunoSEQ multiplex PCR; TCRdb's copy has only in-frame clones and leaves some out. There are tens of thousands of clones in the sample; just over 90% occur only once, and 5.5% to 7.5% lies in the top ten.

The starting material was PBMCs, obtained at tuberculosis diagnosis. This chain uses TRBV18 with TRBJ1-1; a possible D gene is TRBD1 (6 bases). This clonotype originated in an adult with tuberculosis. Some clones in this sample may be carry-over from other donors' samples. For the CDR3, the DNA is TGTGCCAGCTCGCCGACCAGGGGACCGGACACTGAAGCTTTCTTT. This encodes CASSPTRGPDTEAFF.